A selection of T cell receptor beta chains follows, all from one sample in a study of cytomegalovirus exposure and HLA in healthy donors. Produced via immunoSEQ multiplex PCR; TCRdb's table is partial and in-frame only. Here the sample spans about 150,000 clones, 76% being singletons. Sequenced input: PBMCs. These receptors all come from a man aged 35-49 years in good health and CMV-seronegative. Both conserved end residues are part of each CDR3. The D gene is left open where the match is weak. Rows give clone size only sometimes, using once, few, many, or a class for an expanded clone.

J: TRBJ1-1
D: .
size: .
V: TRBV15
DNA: TGTGCCACCAGCATGGGTAGCCTTTCGGGAGAAGCTTTCTTT
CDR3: CATSMGSLSGEAFF

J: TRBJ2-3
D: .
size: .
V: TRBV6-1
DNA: TGTGCCAGCAGTGACGCTAGTTTGGGCACAGATACGCAGTATTTT
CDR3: CASSDASLGTDTQYF

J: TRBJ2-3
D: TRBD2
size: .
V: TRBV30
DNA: TGTGCCTGGAGTGTAGGCGGGGGGGCAACAGATACGCAGTATTTT
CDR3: CAWSVGGGATDTQYF

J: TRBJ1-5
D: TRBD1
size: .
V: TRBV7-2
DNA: TGTGCCAGCAGCTTACGAGGGGGCCTCAATCAGCCCCAGCATTTT
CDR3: CASSLRGGLNQPQHF

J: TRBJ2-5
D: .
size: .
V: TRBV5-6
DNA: TGTGCCAGCAGCTTGGAACAGGGTACAGAGACCCAGTACTTC
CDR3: CASSLEQGTETQYF

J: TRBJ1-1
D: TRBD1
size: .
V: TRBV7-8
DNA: TGTGCCAGCAGGGGACAGTTGAACACTGAAGCTTTCTTT
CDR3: CASRGQLNTEAFF

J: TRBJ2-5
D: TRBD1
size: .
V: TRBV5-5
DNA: TGTGCCAGCAGCCCCCGGACAGGGGACGAGACCCAGTACTTC
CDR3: CASSPRTGDETQYF

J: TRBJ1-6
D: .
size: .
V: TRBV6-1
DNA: TGTGCCAGCAAACAGGCGAATAGGGATTCACCCCTCCACTTT
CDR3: CASKQANRDSPLHF

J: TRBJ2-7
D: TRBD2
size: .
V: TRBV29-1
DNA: TGCAGCGTTGATGGGACTAGCGGGAGCGGGTACGAGCAGTACTTC
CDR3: CSVDGTSGSGYEQYF

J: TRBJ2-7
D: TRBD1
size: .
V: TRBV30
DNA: TGTGCCTGGACCAGGACAGGGGAGTACGAGCAGTACTTC
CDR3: CAWTRTGEYEQYF

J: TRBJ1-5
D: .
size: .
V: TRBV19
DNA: TGTGCCAGTAGTGGATCCGGGGGAGGGAGTCAGCCCCAGCATTTT
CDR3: CASSGSGGGSQPQHF

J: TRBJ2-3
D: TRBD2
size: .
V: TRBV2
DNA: TGTGCCAGCAGCCGGACTAGCGGGAGCACAGATACGCAGTATTTT
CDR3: CASSRTSGSTDTQYF

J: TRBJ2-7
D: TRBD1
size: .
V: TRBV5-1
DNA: TGCGCCAGCAGCTCCGGGACAGGGTTGTACGAGCAGTACTTC
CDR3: CASSSGTGLYEQYF

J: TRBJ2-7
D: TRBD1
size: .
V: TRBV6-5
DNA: TGTGCCAGCACCCAGGGGGCGGACTACGAGCAGTACTTC
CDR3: CASTQGADYEQYF

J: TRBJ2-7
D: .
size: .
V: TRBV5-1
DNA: TGCGCCAGCAGCTTGGGAATCGGGTCCTACGAGCAGTACTTC
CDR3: CASSLGIGSYEQYF

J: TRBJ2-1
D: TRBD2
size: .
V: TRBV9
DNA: TGTGCCAGCAGCGCCCAATCCCAAAGCGGACTAGCGGGATCGGCCCTGCAGTTCTTC
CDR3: CASSAQSQSGLAGSALQFF

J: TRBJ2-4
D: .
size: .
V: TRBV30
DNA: TGTGCCTGGAGACCACGGTTCGGAAACATTCAGTACTTC
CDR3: CAWRPRFGNIQYF

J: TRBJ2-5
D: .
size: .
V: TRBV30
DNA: TGTGCCTGGAGTGCCGGAGGGGAAGAGACCCAGTACTTC
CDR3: CAWSAGGEETQYF

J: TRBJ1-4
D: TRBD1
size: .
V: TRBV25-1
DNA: TGTGCCAGCAGCCCTTTGGACAGGGGTGAAGAAAAACTGTTTTTT
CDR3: CASSPLDRGEEKLFF

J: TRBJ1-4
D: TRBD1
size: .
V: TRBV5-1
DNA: TGCGCCAGCAGCGTGGGGACAGGGCTTGCAGAAAAACTGTTTTTT
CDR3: CASSVGTGLAEKLFF

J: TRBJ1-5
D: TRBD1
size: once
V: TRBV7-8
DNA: TGTGCCAGCAGCAAAGGGGGCACAAGCAATCAGCCCCAGCATTTT
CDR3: CASSKGGTSNQPQHF

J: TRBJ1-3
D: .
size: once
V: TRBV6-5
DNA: TGTGCCAGCAGGCACGGGGGGGGGCCTGGAAACACCATATATTTT
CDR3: CASRHGGGPGNTIYF

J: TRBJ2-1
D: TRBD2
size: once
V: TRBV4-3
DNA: TGCGCCAGCAGCCTCCTCCCTATGCGGGGGGGGTCCTACAATGAGCAGTTCTTC
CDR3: CASSLLPMRGGSYNEQFF

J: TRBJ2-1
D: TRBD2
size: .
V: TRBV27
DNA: TGTGCCAGCAGTTGGACTAGCGGGGGGTCTATAGAGCAGTTCTTC
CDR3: CASSWTSGGSIEQFF

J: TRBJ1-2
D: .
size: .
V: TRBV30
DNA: TGTGCCTGGAGTAACCGGTATGGCTACACCTTC
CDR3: CAWSNRYGYTF

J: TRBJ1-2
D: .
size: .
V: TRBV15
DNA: TGTGCCACCAGCAGAGGTAACTCACCTAACTATGGCTACACCTTC
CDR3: CATSRGNSPNYGYTF

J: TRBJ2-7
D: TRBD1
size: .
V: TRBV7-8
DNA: TGTGCCACAGGGGACAGACCCTACGAGCAGTACTTC
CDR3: CATGDRPYEQYF

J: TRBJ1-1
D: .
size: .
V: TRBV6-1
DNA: TGTGCCAGCAGTGGATGGGGCGGGGCAGGGACTGAAGCTTTCTTT
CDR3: CASSGWGGAGTEAFF

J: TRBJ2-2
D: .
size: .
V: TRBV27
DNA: TGTGCCAGCCGACAATGGGCGAACACCGGGGAGCTGTTTTTT
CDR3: CASRQWANTGELFF

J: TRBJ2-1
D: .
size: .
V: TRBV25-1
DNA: TGTGCCAGCAGTGAATGGAGGTCCCCACCGTACAATGAGCAGTTCTTC
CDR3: CASSEWRSPPYNEQFF

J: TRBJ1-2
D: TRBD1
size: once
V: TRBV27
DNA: TGTGCCAGCAGTTTAATGGGGGGACAGGGCTATGGCTACACCTTC
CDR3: CASSLMGGQGYGYTF

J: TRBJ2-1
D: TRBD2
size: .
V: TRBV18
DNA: TGTGCCAGCTCACTCACTAGCGGTGAACGGTTCTTC
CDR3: CASSLTSGERFF

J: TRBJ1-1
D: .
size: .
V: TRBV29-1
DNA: TGCAGCGTTGAACCACAGGAGAACACTGAAGCTTTCTTT
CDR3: CSVEPQENTEAFF

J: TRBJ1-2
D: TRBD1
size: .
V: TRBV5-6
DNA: TGTGCCAGCAGCTTAGGACAGGGAATATACTATGGCTACACCTTC
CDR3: CASSLGQGIYYGYTF

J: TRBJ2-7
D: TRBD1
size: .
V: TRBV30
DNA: TGTGCCTGGAGTTCAGGCACAGGGGACGTCTACGAGCAGTACTTC
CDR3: CAWSSGTGDVYEQYF

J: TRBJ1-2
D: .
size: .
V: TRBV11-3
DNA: TGTGCCAGCAGCTACTCCGGACAGAGCGGAAGCTATGGCTACACCTTC
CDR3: CASSYSGQSGSYGYTF